These 8 T cell receptor beta chains were sequenced from one sample in a study of shared clonotypes between healthy human individuals. CD45RO-negative, CCR7-selected cells formed the naive CD8 fraction, which excluded terminally differentiated effector memory CD45RA+ cells. Profiled with immunoSEQ multiplex PCR; TCRdb holds only in-frame clones, not every one. Here the sample spans millions of clones, 93% being singletons. Input material: naive CD8+ T cells from PBMCs. The receptors shown here come from a man aged 18 to 35 in good health. Some clones in this sample may be carry-over from other donors' samples.

Comment on this clone: The same CDR3 also results from other DNA sequences found in this sample. The chain is built from TRBV27 and TRBJ1-2, with D uncertain. The V gene's germline CDR1 is MNHEY and CDR2 SMNVEV (reference sequence). The CDR3 sequence is 14 residues long. V lost 1 base and J 4 bases, leaving 10 bases between the germline ends. CDR3 DNA: TGTGCCAGCAGTTTATTGGGTGGATCCTATGGCTACACCTTC. It yields the protein CASSLLGGSYGYTF.

The chain combines TRBV4-3 with TRBJ2-3, with 10 bases that match TRBD1. The CDR3 covers 16 residues. V dropped 2 bases and J dropped 1; count of bases not matched to a gene: 3. Germline CDR1 is LGHNA and CDR2 is YSLEER. The CDR3 bases are TGCGCCAGCAGCCAAACCGGGACAGGGGGCACAGATACGCAGTATTTT. Translation gives CASSQTGTGGTDTQYF.

V usage is TRBV27 and J usage is TRBJ2-2; no definite D call. This CDR3 has 15 amino acids. Germline loops: CDR1 MNHEY, CDR2 SMNVEV (reference sequence). The V and J ends lost 0 bases and 4 bases respectively, with 9 bases between them. The DNA for the CDR3 is TGTGCCAGCAGTTTATCGAGTAGGCTCACCGGGGAGCTGTTTTTT. This sequence encodes CASSLSSRLTGELFF.

This chain links TRBV5-6 with TRBJ2-7, with TRBD1 identical over 7 bases. The germline gives CDR1 SGHDT, CDR2 YYEEEE. Trimming removed 3 bases from V and 3 bases from J; junction bases left unmatched: 12. This CDR3 contains 16 residues. In DNA, the CDR3 is TGTGCCAGCAGCTCTATGACCTGGGACAGCCTCTACGAGCAGTACTTC. Residues: CASSSMTWDSLYEQYF.

This chain links TRBV15 with TRBJ2-7; maybe TRBD2 (7 bases). CDR3 length: 15 residues. CDR1 LNHNV and CDR2 YYDKDF come from the germline V gene (reference sequence). V lost 3 bases, J lost 3 bases, and 15 bases lay in between. The CDR3 here is CATSRGGQGHYEQYF. The CDR3 bases are TGTGCCACCAGCAGGGGGGGGCAGGGCCACTACGAGCAGTACTTC.

V is TRBV5-1 and J is TRBJ2-7; 11 bases are shared with TRBD2. Germline lookup yields CDR1 SGHRS and CDR2 YFSETQ. This CDR3 comprises 16 residues. After removal of 4 bases from V and 7 bases from J, the junction contained 13 bases not matched to a gene. CDR3 in amino acids: CASSAGLAGGSGEQYF. The CDR3 DNA sequence: TGCGCCAGCAGCGCAGGACTAGCGGGTGGTTCGGGTGAGCAGTACTTC.

The chain is built from TRBV9 and TRBJ2-1, with D hard to call. The V end lost 0 bases, the J end lost 8 bases, and 9 bases lay between the germline ends. Per germline, CDR1 SGDLS and CDR2 YYNGEE. The CDR3 sequence is 13 residues long. CDR3 DNA: TGTGCCAGCAGCGTAGAAATACAACATGAGCAGTTCTTC. Translating it yields CASSVEIQHEQFF.

The chain carries TRBV5-1 and TRBJ2-2; no clear D. Per germline, CDR1 SGHRS and CDR2 YFSETQ. The CDR3 runs to 14 residues. V was cut by 4 bases and J by 6 bases, with 13 bases left in between. The CDR3 sequence is CASSTDSGAGELFF. The CDR3 DNA is TGCGCCAGCAGCACTGACTCTGGCGCCGGGGAGCTGTTTTTT. The full variable domain, rest sourced from reference TRBV5-1 and TRBJ2-2, is KAGVTQTPRYLIKTRGQQVTLSCSPISGHRSVSWYQQTPGQGLQFLFEYFSETQRNKGNFPGRFSGRQFSNSRSEMNVSTLELGDSALYLCASSTDSGAGELFFGEGSRLTVL.